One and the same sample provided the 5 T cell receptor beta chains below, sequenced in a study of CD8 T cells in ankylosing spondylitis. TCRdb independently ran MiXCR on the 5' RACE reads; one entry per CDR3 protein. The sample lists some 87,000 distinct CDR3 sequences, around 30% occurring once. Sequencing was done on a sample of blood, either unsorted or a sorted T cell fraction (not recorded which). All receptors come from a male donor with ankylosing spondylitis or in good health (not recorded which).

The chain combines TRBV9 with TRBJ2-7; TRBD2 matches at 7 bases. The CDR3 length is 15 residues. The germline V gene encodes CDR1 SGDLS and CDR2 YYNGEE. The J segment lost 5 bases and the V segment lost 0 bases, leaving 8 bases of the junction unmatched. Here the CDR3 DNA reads TGTGCCAGCAGCGTAGAGGGAGGGAGTGGCGACGAGCAGTACTTC. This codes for CASSVEGGSGDEQYF.

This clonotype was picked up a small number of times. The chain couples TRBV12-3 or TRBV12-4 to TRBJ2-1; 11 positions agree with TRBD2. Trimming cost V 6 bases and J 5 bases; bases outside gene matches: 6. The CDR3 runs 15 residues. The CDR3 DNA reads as TGTGCCAGCAGCTCCCTAGCGGGGGGCAACAATGAGCAGTTCTTC. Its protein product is CASSSLAGGNNEQFF.

CDR3 region: CASSEEGGADRGLTGELFF. The DNA of the CDR3 is TGTGCCAGCAGTGAGGAAGGGGGTGCGGACAGGGGATTAACCGGGGAGCTGTTTTTT. V is TRBV2 and J is TRBJ2-2; 9 bases align to TRBD1. This CDR3 is 19 amino acids long. V gave up 3 bases and J gave up 5 bases; unmatched junction bases: 16. Germline CDR1 reads SNHLY; CDR2 reads FYNNEI.

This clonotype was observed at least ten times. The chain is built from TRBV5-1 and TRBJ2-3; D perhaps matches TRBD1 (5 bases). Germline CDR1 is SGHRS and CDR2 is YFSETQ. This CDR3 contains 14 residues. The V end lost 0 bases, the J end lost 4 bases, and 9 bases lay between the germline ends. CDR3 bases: TGCGCCAGCAGCTTGGAGGGCAGGGCAGATACGCAGTATTTT. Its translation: CASSLEGRADTQYF.

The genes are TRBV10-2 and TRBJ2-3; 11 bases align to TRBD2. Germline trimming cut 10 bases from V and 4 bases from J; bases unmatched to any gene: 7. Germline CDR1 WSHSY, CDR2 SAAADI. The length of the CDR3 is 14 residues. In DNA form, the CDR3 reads TGCGCCACCCTGATAGCGGGAGGGTCAGATACGCAGTATTTT. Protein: CATLIAGGSDTQYF.